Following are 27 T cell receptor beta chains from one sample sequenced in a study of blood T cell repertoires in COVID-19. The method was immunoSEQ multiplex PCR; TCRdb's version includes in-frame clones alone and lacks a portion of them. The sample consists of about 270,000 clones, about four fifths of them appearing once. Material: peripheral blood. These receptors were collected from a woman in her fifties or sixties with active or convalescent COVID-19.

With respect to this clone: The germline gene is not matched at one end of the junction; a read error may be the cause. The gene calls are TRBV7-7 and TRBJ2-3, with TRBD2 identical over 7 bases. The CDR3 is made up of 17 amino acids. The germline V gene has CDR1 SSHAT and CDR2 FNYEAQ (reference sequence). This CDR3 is CASSLLAGDPSTDTQYF. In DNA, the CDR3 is TGTGCTAGCAGCTTATTGGCGGGGGATCCTAGCACAGATACGCAGTATTTT.

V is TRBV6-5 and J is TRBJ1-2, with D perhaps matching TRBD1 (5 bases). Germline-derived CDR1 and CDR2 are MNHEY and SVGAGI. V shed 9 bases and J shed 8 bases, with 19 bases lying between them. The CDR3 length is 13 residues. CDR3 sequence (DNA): TGTGCCAGTAAAAGGGGCCTAAGGGAAGGCTACACCTTC. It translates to CASKRGLREGYTF.

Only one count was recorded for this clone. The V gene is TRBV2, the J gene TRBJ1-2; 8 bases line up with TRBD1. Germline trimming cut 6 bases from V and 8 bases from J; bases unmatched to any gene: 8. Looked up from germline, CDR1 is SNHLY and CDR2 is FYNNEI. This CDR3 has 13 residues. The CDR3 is CASSPGGAEGYTF. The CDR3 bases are TGTGCCAGCAGCCCAGGGGGCGCTGAGGGCTACACCTTC.

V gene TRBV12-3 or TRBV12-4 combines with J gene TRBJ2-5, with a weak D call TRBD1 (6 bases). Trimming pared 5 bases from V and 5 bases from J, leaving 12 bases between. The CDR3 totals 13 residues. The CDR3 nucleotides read TGTGCCAGCAGTAAGGACAGAACGGAGACCCAGTACTTC. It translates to CASSKDRTETQYF.

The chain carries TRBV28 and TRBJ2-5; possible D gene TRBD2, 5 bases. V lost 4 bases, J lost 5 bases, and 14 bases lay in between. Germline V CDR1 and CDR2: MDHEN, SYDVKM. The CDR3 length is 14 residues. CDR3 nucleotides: TGTGCCAGCAGTTCCCTGTACGGGGTGGAGACCCAGTACTTC. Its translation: CASSSLYGVETQYF.

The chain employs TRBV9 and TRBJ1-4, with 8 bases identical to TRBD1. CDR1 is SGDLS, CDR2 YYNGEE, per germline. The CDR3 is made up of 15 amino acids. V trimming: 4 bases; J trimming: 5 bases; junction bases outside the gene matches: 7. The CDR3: CASSNRGTENEKLFF. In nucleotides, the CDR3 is TGTGCCAGCAGCAACAGGGGGACAGAAAATGAAAAACTGTTTTTT. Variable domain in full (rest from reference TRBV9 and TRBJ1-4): DSGVTQTPKHLITATGQRVTLRCSPRSGDLSVYWYQQSLDQGLQFLIQYYNGEERAKGNILERFSAQQFPDLHSELNLSSLELGDSALYFCASSNRGTENEKLFFGSGTQLSVL.

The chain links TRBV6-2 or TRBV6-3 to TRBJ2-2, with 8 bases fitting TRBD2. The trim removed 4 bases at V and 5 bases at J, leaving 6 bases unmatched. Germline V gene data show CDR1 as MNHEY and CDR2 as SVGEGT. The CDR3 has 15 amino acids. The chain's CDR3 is CASSFAGGLTGELFF. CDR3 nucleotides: TGTGCCAGCAGTTTCGCGGGGGGCCTTACCGGGGAGCTGTTTTTT.

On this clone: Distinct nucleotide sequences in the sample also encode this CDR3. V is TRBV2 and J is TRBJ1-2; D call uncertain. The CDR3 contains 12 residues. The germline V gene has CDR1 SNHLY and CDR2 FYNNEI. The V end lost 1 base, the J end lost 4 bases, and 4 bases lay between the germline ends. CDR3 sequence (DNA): TGTGCCAGCAGTGAAGGGGCCTATGGCTACACCTTC. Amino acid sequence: CASSEGAYGYTF.

CDR3: CASSLQGATGSTDTQYF. CDR3 sequence (DNA): TGCGCCAGCAGCTTGCAGGGGGCGACAGGGAGCACAGATACGCAGTATTTT. V and J are TRBV5-1 and TRBJ2-3, with 8 bases that match TRBD1. Unmatched junction bases numbered 7, after V lost 1 base and J lost 0 bases. Germline lookup yields CDR1 SGHRS and CDR2 YFSETQ. CDR3 length equals 17 residues.

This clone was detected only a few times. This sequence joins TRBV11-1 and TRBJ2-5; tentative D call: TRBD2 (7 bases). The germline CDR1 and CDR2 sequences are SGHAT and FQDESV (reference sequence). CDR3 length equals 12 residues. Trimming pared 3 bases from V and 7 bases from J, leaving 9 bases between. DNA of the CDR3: TGTGCCAGCAGCTTGGGAGGGGGGACCCAGTACTTC. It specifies CASSLGGGTQYF.

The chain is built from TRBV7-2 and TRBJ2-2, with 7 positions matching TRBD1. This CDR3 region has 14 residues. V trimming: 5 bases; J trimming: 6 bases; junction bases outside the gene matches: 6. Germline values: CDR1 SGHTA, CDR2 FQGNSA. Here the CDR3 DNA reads TGTGCCAGCAGCCAAAGACAGGGCCCCGGGGAGCTGTTTTTT. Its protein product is CASSQRQGPGELFF.

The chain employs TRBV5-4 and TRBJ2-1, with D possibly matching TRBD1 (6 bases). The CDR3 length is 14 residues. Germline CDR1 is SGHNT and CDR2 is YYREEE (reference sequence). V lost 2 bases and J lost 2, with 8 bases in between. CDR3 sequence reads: CASSLKGAYNEQFF. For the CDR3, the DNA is TGTGCCAGCAGCTTAAAGGGGGCCTACAATGAGCAGTTCTTC.

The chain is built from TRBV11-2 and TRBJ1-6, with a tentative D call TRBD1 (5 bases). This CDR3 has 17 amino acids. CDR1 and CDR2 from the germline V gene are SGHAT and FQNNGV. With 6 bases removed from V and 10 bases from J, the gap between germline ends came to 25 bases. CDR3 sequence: CASRKIYGVSGDSPLHF. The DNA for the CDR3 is TGTGCCAGCAGAAAAATCTACGGTGTCAGCGGGGACTCACCCCTCCACTTT.

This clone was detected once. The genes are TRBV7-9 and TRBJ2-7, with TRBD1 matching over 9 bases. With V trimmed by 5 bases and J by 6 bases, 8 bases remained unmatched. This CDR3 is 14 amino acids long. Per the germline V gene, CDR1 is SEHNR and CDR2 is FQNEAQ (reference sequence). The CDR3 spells CASSPTGGSGEQYF. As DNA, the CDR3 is TGTGCCAGCAGCCCGACAGGGGGGTCGGGCGAGCAGTACTTC.

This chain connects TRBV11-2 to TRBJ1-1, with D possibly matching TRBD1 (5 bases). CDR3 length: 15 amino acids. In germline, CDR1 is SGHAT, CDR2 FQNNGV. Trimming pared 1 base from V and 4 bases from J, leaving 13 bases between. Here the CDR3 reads CASSLGNRMGTEAFF. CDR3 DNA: TGTGCCAGCAGCTTAGGGAACAGGATGGGCACTGAAGCTTTCTTT.

CDR3 DNA: TGTGCCAGCAGCCTTTACAAGGGACTAGCGGGGGCGAATTCCTACGAGCAGTACTTC. Residues: CASSLYKGLAGANSYEQYF. V is TRBV14 and J is TRBJ2-7, with 14 bases fitting TRBD2. Trimming at V came to 4 bases and at J to 1 base, leaving 12 bases not matched to a gene. The germline V gene has CDR1 SGHDN and CDR2 FVKESK. The CDR3 length is 19 residues.

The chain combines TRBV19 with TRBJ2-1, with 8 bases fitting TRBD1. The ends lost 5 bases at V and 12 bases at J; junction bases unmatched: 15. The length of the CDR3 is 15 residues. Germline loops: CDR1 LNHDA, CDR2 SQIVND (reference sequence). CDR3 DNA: TGTGCCAGTAGTCTATGGGACTCGGGACAGGAGAGGCAGTTCTTC. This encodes CASSLWDSGQERQFF.

This chain's CDR3 is CASSLSSSSYNEQFF. CDR3 DNA: TGCGCCAGCAGCTTGAGCTCGAGCTCCTACAATGAGCAGTTCTTC. The genes are TRBV5-1 and TRBJ2-1; the D is unclear. Germline lookup yields CDR1 SGHRS and CDR2 YFSETQ. This CDR3 has 15 residues. The germline V and J ends were trimmed by 1 base and 0 bases, with 8 bases remaining between them.

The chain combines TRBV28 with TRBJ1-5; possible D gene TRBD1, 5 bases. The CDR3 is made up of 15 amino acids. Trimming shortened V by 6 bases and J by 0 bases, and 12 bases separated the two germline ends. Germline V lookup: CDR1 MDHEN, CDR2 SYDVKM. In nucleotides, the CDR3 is TGTGCCAGCAGCGCGGGGCTGGGTAGCAATCAGCCCCAGCATTTT. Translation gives CASSAGLGSNQPQHF. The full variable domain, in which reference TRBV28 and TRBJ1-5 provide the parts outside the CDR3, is DVKVTQSSRYLVKRTGEKVFLECVQDMDHENMFWYRQDPGLGLRLIYFSYDVKMKEKGDIPEGYSVSREKKERFSLILESASTNQTSMYLCASSAGLGSNQPQHFGDGTRLSIL.

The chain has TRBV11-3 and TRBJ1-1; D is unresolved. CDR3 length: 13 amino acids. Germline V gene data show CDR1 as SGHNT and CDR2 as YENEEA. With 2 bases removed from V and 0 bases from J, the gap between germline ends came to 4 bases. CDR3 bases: TGTGCCAGCAGCTTAACGGTGAACACTGAAGCTTTCTTT. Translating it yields CASSLTVNTEAFF.

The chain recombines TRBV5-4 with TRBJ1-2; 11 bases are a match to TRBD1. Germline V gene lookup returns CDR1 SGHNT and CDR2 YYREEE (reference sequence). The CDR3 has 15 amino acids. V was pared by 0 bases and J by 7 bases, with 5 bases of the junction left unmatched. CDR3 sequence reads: CASSLGGQGASGYTF. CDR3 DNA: TGTGCCAGCAGCTTGGGAGGACAGGGGGCGTCTGGCTACACCTTC.

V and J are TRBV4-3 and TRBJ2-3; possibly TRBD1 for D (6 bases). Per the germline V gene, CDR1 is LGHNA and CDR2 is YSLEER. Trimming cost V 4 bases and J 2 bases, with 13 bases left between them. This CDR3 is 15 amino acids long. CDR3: CASSPGAMDTDTQYF. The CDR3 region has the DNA TGCGCCAGCAGCCCAGGGGCCATGGACACAGATACGCAGTATTTT.

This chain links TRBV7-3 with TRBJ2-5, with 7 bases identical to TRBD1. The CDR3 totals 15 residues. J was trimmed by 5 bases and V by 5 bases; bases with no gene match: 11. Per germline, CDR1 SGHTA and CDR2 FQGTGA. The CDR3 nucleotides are TGTGCCAGCAGCGATGGGACAGTCCAGGGGGAGACCCAGTACTTC. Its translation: CASSDGTVQGETQYF.

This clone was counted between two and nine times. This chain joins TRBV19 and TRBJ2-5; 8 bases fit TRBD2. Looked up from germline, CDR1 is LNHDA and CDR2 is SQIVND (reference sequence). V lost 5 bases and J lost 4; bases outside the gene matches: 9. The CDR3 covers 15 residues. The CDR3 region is CASSGPRSGAETQYF. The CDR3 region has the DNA TGTGCCAGTAGTGGCCCACGTAGCGGGGCAGAGACCCAGTACTTC.

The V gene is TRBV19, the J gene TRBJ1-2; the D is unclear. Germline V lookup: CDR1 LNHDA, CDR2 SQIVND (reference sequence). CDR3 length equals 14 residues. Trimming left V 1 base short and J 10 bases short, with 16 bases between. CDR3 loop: CASSIGGSMESYTF. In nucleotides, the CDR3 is TGTGCCAGTAGTATAGGCGGATCCATGGAATCCTACACCTTC.

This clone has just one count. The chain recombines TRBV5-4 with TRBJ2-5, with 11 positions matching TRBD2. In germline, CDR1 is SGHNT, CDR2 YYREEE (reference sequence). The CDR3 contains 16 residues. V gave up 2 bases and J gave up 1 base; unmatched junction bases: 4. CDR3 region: CASSFPGLAAQETQYF. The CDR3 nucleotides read TGTGCCAGCAGCTTCCCGGGACTAGCGGCCCAAGAGACCCAGTACTTC. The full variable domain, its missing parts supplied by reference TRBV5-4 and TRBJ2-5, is ETGVTQSPTHLIKTRGQQVTLRCSSQSGHNTVSWYQQALGQGPQFIFQYYREEENGRGNFPPRFSGLQFPNYSSELNVNALELDDSALYLCASSFPGLAAQETQYFGPGTRLLVL.

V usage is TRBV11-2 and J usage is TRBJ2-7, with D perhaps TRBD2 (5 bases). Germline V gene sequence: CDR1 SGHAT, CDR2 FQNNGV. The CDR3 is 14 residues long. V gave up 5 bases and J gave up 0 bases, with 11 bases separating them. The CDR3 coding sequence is TGTGCCAGCAGCCCTCTGGGGAGCTCCTACGAGCAGTACTTC. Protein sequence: CASSPLGSSYEQYF.